These 8 T cell receptor beta chains came from one sample sequenced in a study of shared clonotypes between healthy human individuals. Method: immunoSEQ multiplex PCR; TCRdb's copy keeps in-frame clones and lacks some. This table has millions of clones, 90% to 95% appearing once. Sequenced sample: naive CD4+ T cells sorted from blood. Documented subset: CD45RA+ positively selected. The receptor set was obtained from a man between 18 and 35 years old in good health.

V and J are TRBV6-5 and TRBJ1-1, with D perhaps TRBD1 (5 bases). Germline V gene lookup returns CDR1 MNHEY and CDR2 SVGAGI. V was shortened by 2 bases and J by 3 bases, with 10 bases between the two germline ends. The CDR3 consists of 14 residues. In nucleotides, the CDR3 is TGTGCCAGCAGTTACCTCCTAGGGGACACTGAAGCTTTCTTT. Translation gives CASSYLLGDTEAFF.

The chain has TRBV5-1 and TRBJ1-1; unclear D gene. Germline lookup yields CDR1 SGHRS and CDR2 YFSETQ. V lost 0 bases to trimming and J lost 0 bases, with 12 bases between them. There are 16 residues in the CDR3. The CDR3 loop reads CASSLVRGSMNTEAFF. CDR3 nucleotides: TGCGCCAGCAGCTTGGTTCGGGGATCCATGAACACTGAAGCTTTCTTT. The whole variable domain, filled in from reference TRBV5-1 and TRBJ1-1, reads KAGVTQTPRYLIKTRGQQVTLSCSPISGHRSVSWYQQTPGQGLQFLFEYFSETQRNKGNFPGRFSGRQFSNSRSEMNVSTLELGDSALYLCASSLVRGSMNTEAFFGQGTRLTVV.

This clone has just a few counts. The CDR3, as DNA: TGTGCCAGTAGTATGCTGGTGGTCCACAATGAGCAGTTCTTC. It specifies CASSMLVVHNEQFF. The V and J genes are TRBV19 and TRBJ2-1; no definite D call. V lost 3 bases and J 5 bases, leaving 11 bases between the germline ends. The CDR3 is made up of 14 amino acids. Germline assignment: CDR1 LNHDA and CDR2 SQIVND (reference sequence).

The V gene is TRBV7-2, the J gene TRBJ1-6, with TRBD1 identical over 7 bases. The length of the CDR3 is 16 residues. Trimming cost V 5 bases and J 6 bases; bases outside gene matches: 10. CDR1 is SGHTA, CDR2 FQGNSA, per germline. This CDR3 is CASSPNPGQFNSPLHF. CDR3 coding DNA: TGTGCCAGCAGCCCGAATCCGGGACAGTTTAATTCACCCCTCCACTTT.

The gene calls are TRBV2 and TRBJ1-5, with a weak D call TRBD1 (6 bases). The CDR3 extends over 16 amino acids. V lost 6 bases, J lost 0 bases, and 15 bases lay in between. Germline CDR1 is SNHLY and CDR2 is FYNNEI. The CDR3 region is CASRRGGTLSNQPQHF. CDR3 coding DNA: TGTGCCAGCAGGAGGGGGGGGACACTTAGCAATCAGCCCCAGCATTTT.

A remark on this clone: Other DNA sequences of this sample code for an identical CDR3. The CDR3 reads CASSLEVGSYEQYF. In nucleotides, the CDR3 is TGCGCCAGCAGCTTGGAAGTTGGCTCCTACGAGCAGTACTTC. The chain combines TRBV5-1 with TRBJ2-7; D is uncertain. The CDR3 covers 14 residues. Germline V gene sequence: CDR1 SGHRS, CDR2 YFSETQ. V was clipped by 0 bases and J by 0 bases, with 7 bases between them. Full variable domain (outside the CDR3, taken from reference TRBV5-1 and TRBJ2-7): KAGVTQTPRYLIKTRGQQVTLSCSPISGHRSVSWYQQTPGQGLQFLFEYFSETQRNKGNFPGRFSGRQFSNSRSEMNVSTLELGDSALYLCASSLEVGSYEQYFGPGTRLTVT.

The chain carries TRBV18 and TRBJ2-5, with TRBD1 identical over 9 bases. Germline CDR1 KGHSH, CDR2 LQKENI. CDR3 length equals 15 residues. J gave up 7 bases and V 5 bases, and 11 bases lay outside the gene matches. Here the CDR3 DNA reads TGTGCCAGCTCATCCGGGACAGGGACACGAGGGACCCAGTACTTC. Amino acid sequence: CASSSGTGTRGTQYF.

The chain is built from TRBV6-5 and TRBJ2-1; D uncertain. Germline assignment: CDR1 MNHEY and CDR2 SVGAGI. V was shortened by 5 bases and J by 0 bases, with 8 bases between the two germline ends. This CDR3 is 14 amino acids long. Here the CDR3 reads CASSRASSYNEQFF. In nucleotides, the CDR3 is TGTGCCAGCAGTCGTGCAAGCTCCTACAATGAGCAGTTCTTC.